This T cell receptor beta chain was captured in a study of cytomegalovirus exposure and HLA in healthy donors. The PCR contained 60 Vbeta and 13 Jbeta primers. Sequenced by immunoSEQ multiplex PCR; TCRdb stores in-frame clones only, minus some. The table has around 170,000 clones, over 75% seen once. After removal of 4 bases from V and 8 bases from J, the junction contained 6 bases not matched to a gene. The CDR3 extends over 14 amino acids. Per the germline V gene, CDR1 is SGDLS and CDR2 is YYNGEE. The sequence was obtained from a man aged 35 to 55 in good health and CMV-seropositive. The V gene is TRBV9, the J gene TRBJ1-2; TRBD1 matches 12 bases. Sequenced: PBMCs. Here the CDR3 reads CASSLGTGGGGYTF. The DNA for the CDR3 is TGTGCCAGCAGCTTAGGGACAGGGGGCGGGGGCTACACCTTC.